A selection of T cell receptor beta chains follows, all from one sample in a study of shared clonotypes between healthy human individuals. Here immunoSEQ multiplex PCR was the method, and the copy in TCRdb shows in-frame clones only, minus some. The sample contains 2.5 million or so clones, approximately 94% of which appear only once. Sequenced sample: naive CD4+ T cells sorted from blood. These receptors came from a man between 18 and 35 years old in good health. CDR3s include the opening cysteine and the closing phenylalanine or tryptophan. A D gene is named only where the DNA matches it firmly. Not all rows give a size; the values are once, few, many and, for expanded clones, a class.

>TRBV5-4|.|.|TRBJ1-3
TGTGCCAGCCAATCGACCGGAAACACCATATATTTT
CASQSTGNTIYF
>TRBV5-1|.|.|TRBJ2-1
TGCGCCAGCAGCTTGGGGGAGCCTTCCTACAATGAGCAGTTCTTC
CASSLGEPSYNEQFF
>TRBV10-3|.|.|TRBJ1-1
TGTGCCATCAGCCACGTTACGACGGGATCCCGGGTGCTTTTCTTT
CAISHVTTGSRVLFF
>TRBV7-3|.|.|TRBJ2-1
TGTGCCAGCAGCTCACAGTTGTCGGATGAGCAGTTCTTC
CASSSQLSDEQFF
>TRBV11-1|.|.|TRBJ1-4
TGTGCCAGCAGCTTACAGCCCGAAGGAGAAAAACTGTTTTTT
CASSLQPEGEKLFF
>TRBV7-9|.|.|TRBJ1-1
TGTGCCAGCAGCCGCCTGGACCCGAGCACTGAAGCTTTCTTT
CASSRLDPSTEAFF
>TRBV30|.|TRBD1|TRBJ2-7
TGTGCCTGGAGTAGGGACAGCGTCTCCTACGAGCAGTACTTC
CAWSRDSVSYEQYF
>TRBV9|.|.|TRBJ2-3
TGTGCCAGCAGCCGTACAGGGCGGGAGTTCGGCACAGATACGCAGTATTTT
CASSRTGREFGTDTQYF
>TRBV9|.|.|TRBJ2-2
TGTGCCAGCAGCGTCAACACTCAGTCCGGGGAGCTGTTTTTT
CASSVNTQSGELFF
>TRBV9|.|TRBD1|TRBJ2-5
TGTGCCAGCAGCGTAGCTGGGACAGCAGAGACCCAGTACTTC
CASSVAGTAETQYF
>TRBV4-2|.|TRBD2|TRBJ2-1
TGTGCCAGCAGCCAAGATTCAGCGGGAGGAGGCCCTTCCTACAATGAGCAGTTCTTC
CASSQDSAGGGPSYNEQFF
>TRBV5-8|.|TRBD1|TRBJ2-7
TGTGCCAGCAGCCCCCTCACCGGGACAGGGGGCACCGAGCAGTACTTC
CASSPLTGTGGTEQYF
>TRBV10-3|.|TRBD1|TRBJ2-7
TGTGCCACCCTGACAGGGGGCTCCTACGAGCAGTACTTC
CATLTGGSYEQYF
>TRBV25-1|.|.|TRBJ2-1
TGTGCCAGCAGTGACCCACGTACCCCAGGGACTGAGCAGTTCTTC
CASSDPRTPGTEQFF
>TRBV5-1|once|.|TRBJ2-7
TGCGCCAGCAACCGGGACACTTCGGACGAGCAGTACTTC
CASNRDTSDEQYF
>TRBV7-2|.|.|TRBJ1-2
TGTGCCAGCAGCTCGCAGGGGAGCTATGGCTACACCTTC
CASSSQGSYGYTF
>TRBV30|.|.|TRBJ2-7
TGTGCCTGGAGTGAGGGGACGGCGGGGCAGTACTTC
CAWSEGTAGQYF
>TRBV30|few|.|TRBJ2-2
TGTGCCTGGAGTGGCTCGGGTTTGAGCACCGGGGAGCTGTTTTTT
CAWSGSGLSTGELFF
>TRBV19|.|.|TRBJ1-3
TGTGCCAGTAGACCGGACACCTCTGGAAACACCATATATTTT
CASRPDTSGNTIYF
>TRBV30|.|.|TRBJ2-1
TGTGCCTGGAGTTCATCGACTTCCCCAGCGGAGAAGATGCAGTTCTTC
CAWSSSTSPAEKMQFF
>TRBV10-3|.|TRBD2|TRBJ2-2
TGTGCCATCAGTGAAACTAGCGGGGGGGCTAACACCGGGGAGCTGTTTTTT
CAISETSGGANTGELFF
>TRBV4-3|.|.|TRBJ1-5
TGCGCCAGCAGCCAAGATACCCGTAATCAGCCCCAGCATTTT
CASSQDTRNQPQHF
>TRBV5-6|.|.|TRBJ2-5
TGTGCCAGCACCCTGGGGGATTTGGTTGAGACCCAGTACTTC
CASTLGDLVETQYF
>TRBV6-5|.|.|TRBJ1-4
TGTGCCAGCAGTTACCGGGACGTTGGGAATGAAAAACTGTTTTTT
CASSYRDVGNEKLFF
>TRBV9|.|TRBD2|TRBJ2-2
TGTGCCAGCAGCGCCGGGGGTCGGAGCGGGGTGGTAGACACCGGGGAGCTGTTTTTT
CASSAGGRSGVVDTGELFF
>TRBV5-1|.|.|TRBJ2-3
TGCGCCAGCAGCTCACTACAGGGAGGCACAGATACGCAGTATTTT
CASSSLQGGTDTQYF
>TRBV10-2|.|.|TRBJ1-2
TGCGCCAGCAGTGAGCGAGAACTGGGCTACACCTTC
CASSERELGYTF
>TRBV7-8|.|.|TRBJ2-3
TGTGCCAGCAGCCTAGGGGTAATGGGAGTGAGGACAGATACGCAGTATTTT
CASSLGVMGVRTDTQYF
>TRBV5-4|once|.|TRBJ2-7
TGTGCCAGCAGCTTGGATCCGGGAAGTAAGTACGAGCAGTACTTC
CASSLDPGSKYEQYF
>TRBV10-1|.|.|TRBJ1-1
TGCGCCAGCCGGCCACACACCGGGTTGACCACTGAAGCTTTCTTT
CASRPHTGLTTEAFF
>TRBV19|.|.|TRBJ1-1
TGTGCCAGTGCCCCATGGACAGAGATCAACACTGAAGCTTTCTTT
CASAPWTEINTEAFF
>TRBV28|.|TRBD1|TRBJ1-1
TGTGCCAGCGGTCGACAGGGCGGCACTGAAGCTTTCTTT
CASGRQGGTEAFF
>TRBV28|few|.|TRBJ1-4
TGTGCCTCGAACATAGGGGGGTTGGGGGCAACTAATGAAAAACTGTTTTTT
CASNIGGLGATNEKLFF
>TRBV28|.|.|TRBJ2-1
TGTGCCAGCGGCCTGAGGGCCGGTGAGCAGTTCTTC
CASGLRAGEQFF
>TRBV10-3|.|.|TRBJ2-7
TGTGCCATCTCCTGGACCCAAGGGGGCTCCTACGAGCAGTACTTC
CAISWTQGGSYEQYF
>TRBV6-5|.|TRBD1|TRBJ2-1
TGTGCCAGCAAGACAGGGAACGGGAATGAGCAGTTCTTC
CASKTGNGNEQFF
>TRBV27|.|.|TRBJ1-6
TGTGCCAGCAGTTTAATGGCTCAAATAAATTCACCCCTCCACTTT
CASSLMAQINSPLHF
>TRBV7-2|.|.|TRBJ1-2
TGTGCCAGCAGCTTAGAAAGGGGCTATGGCTACACCTTC
CASSLERGYGYTF
>TRBV11-1|.|.|TRBJ2-7
TGTGCCAGCAGCTTAGCCGGTCAGGACTGGGGCGAGCAGTACTTC
CASSLAGQDWGEQYF
>TRBV6-5|.|.|TRBJ1-1
TGTGCCAGCAGTTCCTCCTGGGGGGAAGCTTTCTTT
CASSSSWGEAFF
>TRBV4-3|.|TRBD2|TRBJ2-2
TGCGCCAGCAGCCGAGTGACAGAAGCCGGGACTAGCGGGAGAAGGACCGGGGAGCTGTTTTTT
CASSRVTEAGTSGRRTGELFF